This is a list of T cell receptor beta chains from one sample in a study of blood T cells in healthy people across ages. TCRdb ran MiXCR on the 5' RACE reads and lists one entry per CDR3 protein. The data hold fewer than 900,000 distinct CDR3 sequences, with around 34% observed a single time. The sequenced sample was blood. The receptors here all came from a young man in good health. Each CDR3 is given with its conserved first and last residue. The D gene is left open where the match is weak. Expanded clones get a size class; other rows say once, few or many, or leave the size out.

d_call j_call v_call clone_size cdr3_aa cdr3_nt
TRBD1 TRBJ1-5 TRBV12-3/TRBV12-4 . CASSLQGAGSNQPQHF TGTGCCAGCAGTTTACAGGGGGCAGGTAGCAATCAGCCCCAGCATTTT
TRBD1 TRBJ1-4 TRBV7-9 few CASSPVNPRDRHATNEKLFF TGTGCCAGCAGCCCCGTGAACCCTCGGGACAGGCATGCAACTAATGAAAAACTGTTTTTT
TRBD1 TRBJ2-6 TRBV29-1 few CSAQGTGANVLTF TGCAGCGCACAGGGGACTGGGGCCAACGTCCTGACTTTC
. TRBJ2-3 TRBV20-1 few CSASRYTQYF TGCAGTGCTTCCCGCTATACGCAGTATTTT
. TRBJ2-5 TRBV7-9 few CASSSLGGHTQETQYF TGTGCCAGCAGCTCCTTGGGGGGACACACCCAAGAGACCCAGTACTTC
. TRBJ2-5 TRBV11-3 . CASSAGGPNEQYF TGTGCCAGCAGTGCAGGGGGGCCCAATGAGCAGTACTTC
. TRBJ2-1 TRBV6-5 many CASSSTGFGEQFF TGTGCCAGCAGTTCCACCGGCTTTGGTGAGCAGTTCTTC
. TRBJ1-5 TRBV12-3/TRBV12-4 . CASSLDPIDGQPQHF TGTGCCAGCAGTTTAGATCCTATCGACGGTCAGCCCCAGCATTTT
TRBD1 TRBJ2-4 TRBV7-9 . CASSTGDSPKNIQYF TGTGCCAGCAGCACTGGGGACAGTCCCAAAAACATTCAGTACTTC
. TRBJ1-2 TRBV27 many CASSHGRDKGYTF TGTGCCAGCAGTCACGGCAGGGATAAGGGCTACACCTTC
. TRBJ2-3 TRBV12-3/TRBV12-4 few CASSKPRNPGGTDTQYF TGTGCCAGCTCGAAACCCCGTAACCCGGGGGGCACAGATACGCAGTATTTT
. TRBJ2-3 TRBV6-2/TRBV6-3 . CASSGGDGLRGKTNTQYF TGTGCCAGCAGTGGTGGGGACGGCCTACGAGGAAAAACGAATACGCAGTATTTT
. TRBJ1-6 TRBV11-2 . CASSLSYWHDSSYNSPLHF TGTGCCAGCAGCTTATCGTATTGGCACGATAGCTCCTATAATTCACCCCTCCACTTT
TRBD1 TRBJ2-7 TRBV7-2 few CASSFRTGGGEQYF TGTGCCAGCAGCTTTCGGACAGGGGGGGGCGAGCAGTACTTC
TRBD2 TRBJ2-1 TRBV5-1 . CASRREGLAGVEQFF TGCGCCAGCCGACGAGAGGGGCTAGCGGGGGTTGAGCAGTTCTTC
TRBD2 TRBJ2-7 TRBV24-1 . CATSDPGLAGATYNEQYF TGTGCCACCAGTGACCCGGGACTAGCGGGGGCCACATACAATGAGCAGTACTTC
. TRBJ2-7 TRBV7-2 . CASSFPTRGDEQYF TGTGCCAGCAGCTTCCCGACTAGGGGCGACGAGCAGTACTTC
TRBD2 TRBJ2-1 TRBV5-1 . CASSAGLAGPRNEQFF TGCGCCAGCAGCGCGGGACTAGCGGGGCCTCGGAATGAGCAGTTCTTC
TRBD1 TRBJ2-7 TRBV4-1 few CASSPGGGQDPLGRYNEQYF TGCGCCAGCAGCCCTGGAGGTGGACAGGATCCCCTGGGGAGATACAATGAGCAGTACTTC
. TRBJ1-1 TRBV7-3 few CASSFVRLMNTEAFF TGTGCCAGCAGCTTTGTGAGACTAATGAACACTGAAGCTTTCTTT
. TRBJ1-5 TRBV2 . CASGGHGNQPQHF TGTGCCAGCGGGGGACACGGAAATCAGCCCCAGCATTTT
TRBD2 TRBJ2-1 TRBV11-2 . CASSTGLAGFEQFF TGTGCCAGCAGCACTGGACTAGCGGGGTTCGAGCAGTTCTTC
. TRBJ1-5 TRBV6-6 . CASSLPEGQPQHF TGTGCCAGCAGCCTCCCGGAGGGACAGCCCCAGCATTTT
TRBD1 TRBJ1-2 TRBV6-6 few CASGTGGGYGYTF TGTGCCAGCGGGACAGGGGGTGGGTATGGCTACACCTTC
TRBD2 TRBJ2-3 TRBV15 . CATSRPREGLGDSTDTQYF TGTGCCACCAGCAGACCCCGGGAGGGCCTAGGAGACAGCACAGATACGCAGTATTTT
. TRBJ1-1 TRBV12-3/TRBV12-4 few CASSFGRSSSAFF TGTGCCAGCAGCTTCGGACGGAGTTCTTCAGCTTTCTTT